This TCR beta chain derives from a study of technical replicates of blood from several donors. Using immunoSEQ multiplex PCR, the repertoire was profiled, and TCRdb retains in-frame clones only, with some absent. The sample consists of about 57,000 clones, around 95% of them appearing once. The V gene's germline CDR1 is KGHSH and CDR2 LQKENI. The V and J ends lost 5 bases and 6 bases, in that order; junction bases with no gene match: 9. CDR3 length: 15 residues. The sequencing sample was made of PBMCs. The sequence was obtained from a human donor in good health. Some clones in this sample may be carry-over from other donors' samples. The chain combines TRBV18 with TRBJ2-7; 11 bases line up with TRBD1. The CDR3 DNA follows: TGTGCCAGCTCAAGAACCGGGACAGGGGGTTTCGAGCAGTACTTC. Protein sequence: CASSRTGTGGFEQYF. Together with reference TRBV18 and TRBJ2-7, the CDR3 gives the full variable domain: NAGVMQNPRHLVRRRGQEARLRCSPMKGHSHVYWYRQLPEEGLKFMVYLQKENIIDESGMPKERFSAEFPKEGPSILRIQQVVRGDSAAYFCASSRTGTGGFEQYFGPGTRLTVT.